This TCR beta chain was retrieved from a study of brain T cells in children with intractable seizures. Profiling relied on immunoSEQ multiplex PCR, and the TCRdb table lists in-frame clones only, not all of them. Here the sample spans about 340,000 clones, nearly 95% being singletons. Regarding the study as a whole: Clones missing pre-surgery may reflect undersampling of that blood sample.

This CDR3 contains 12 residues. From germline, CDR1 is SQVTM and CDR2 ANQGSEA. This sample's time point: blood from clinic visit 5 months post-surgery; TSC patient then seizure free. Sequencing was limited to surgery cases with top T cell transcript signatures in brain tissue. Pre-surgery treatment included at least one anti-epileptic drug. Concerning this clone: As yet, its antigen is unknown. Its ends do not fully match the called genes, so a read error is possible.

The chain combines TRBV29-1 with TRBJ1-2, with D possibly matching TRBD1 (6 bases). Source: peripheral blood, taken about 5 months after surgery. The sequence was obtained from a boy less than two years old with tuberous sclerosis and intractable seizures. CDR3 residues: CSVEEGGYGYTF. The CDR3 DNA sequence: TGCAGCGTCGAAGAGGGGGGATATGGCTACACCTTC.